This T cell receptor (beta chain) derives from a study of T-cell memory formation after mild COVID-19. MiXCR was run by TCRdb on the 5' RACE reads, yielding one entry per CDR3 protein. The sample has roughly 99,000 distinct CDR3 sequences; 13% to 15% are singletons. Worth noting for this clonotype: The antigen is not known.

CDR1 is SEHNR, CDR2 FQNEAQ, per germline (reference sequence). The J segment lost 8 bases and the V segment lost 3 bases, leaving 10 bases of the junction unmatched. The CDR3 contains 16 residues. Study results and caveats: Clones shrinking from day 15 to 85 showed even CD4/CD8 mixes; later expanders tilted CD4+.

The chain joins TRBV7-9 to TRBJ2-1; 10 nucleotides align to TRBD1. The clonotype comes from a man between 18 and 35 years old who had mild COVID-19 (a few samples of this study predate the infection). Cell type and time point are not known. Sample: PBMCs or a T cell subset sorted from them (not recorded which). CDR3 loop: CASSFESWDRGDEQFF. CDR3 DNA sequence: TGTGCCAGCAGCTTCGAGAGTTGGGACAGGGGAGATGAGCAGTTCTTC.